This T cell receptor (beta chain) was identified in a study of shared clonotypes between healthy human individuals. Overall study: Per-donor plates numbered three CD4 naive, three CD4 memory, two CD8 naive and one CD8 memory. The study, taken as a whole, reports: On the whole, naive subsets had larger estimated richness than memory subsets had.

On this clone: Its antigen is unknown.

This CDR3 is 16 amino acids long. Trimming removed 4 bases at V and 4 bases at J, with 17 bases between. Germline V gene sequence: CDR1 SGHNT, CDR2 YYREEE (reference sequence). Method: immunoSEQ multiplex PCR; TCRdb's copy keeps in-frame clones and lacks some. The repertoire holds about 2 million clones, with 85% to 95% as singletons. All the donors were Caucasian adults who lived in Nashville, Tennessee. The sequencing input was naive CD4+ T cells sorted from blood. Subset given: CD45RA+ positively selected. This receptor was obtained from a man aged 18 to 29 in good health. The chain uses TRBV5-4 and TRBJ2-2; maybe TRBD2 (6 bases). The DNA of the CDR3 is TGTGCCAGCAGCCTTGACGGAGGGTTCGGCACCGGGGAGCTGTTTTTT. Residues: CASSLDGGFGTGELFF.